Listed below are T cell receptor beta chains from one sample, sequenced in a study of T cells in Graves' hyperthyroidism and ophthalmopathy. MiXCR, applied by TCRdb to the multiplex PCR reads, yields one record per CDR3 protein. The sample lists around 200,000 distinct CDR3 sequences; 15% to 20% were seen once. Input material: blood. These receptors came from a man in his forties with Graves' hyperthyroidism. The conserved cysteine and the conserved F or W are not part of the CDR3 here. Rows may omit the clone size; those that give it use once, few, many or a size class.

>TRBV20-1|many|TRBJ2-1
SASGRVYEQF
>TRBV7-3|many|TRBJ1-1
ASSITGSPEAF
>TRBV4-3|-|TRBJ1-2
ASSQGTGLFGGYT
>TRBV30|many|TRBJ1-1
AWKGMGGALEAF
>TRBV18|few|TRBJ1-1
AGSADGNTEAF
>TRBV12-5|many|TRBJ2-5
ASGTGTGSETQY
>TRBV7-2|many|TRBJ1-4
ASSPWRGRATNEKLF
>TRBV12-3/TRBV12-4|many|TRBJ1-2
ASSLPGNYGYT
>TRBV5-1|many|TRBJ2-7
ASSYTSGDYEQY
>TRBV7-2|-|TRBJ2-5
ASSLTGTDKETQY
>TRBV28|-|TRBJ2-7
ASSRPSSGGFYEQY
>TRBV11-2|many|TRBJ2-7
ASSLVLGAHEQY
>TRBV5-1|many|TRBJ1-1
ASSLGVRDTEAF
>TRBV2|many|TRBJ2-7
ASSADSTYEQY
>TRBV6-5|once|TRBJ1-4
ASSYPGQGRDEKLF
>TRBV20-1|-|TRBJ2-5
SARDPSLQETQY
>TRBV7-2|many|TRBJ1-3
ASSVRQGRNTIY
>TRBV6-5|many|TRBJ2-1
ASVTGKYYNEQF
>TRBV3-1|many|TRBJ2-3
ASSQRQGTDTQY
>TRBV3-1|many|TRBJ2-5
ASLGQETQY
>TRBV5-1|-|TRBJ2-7
ASSLRGGSYEQY
>TRBV24-1|-|TRBJ2-3
ATSSRDRVSDTQY
>TRBV11-3|-|TRBJ2-3
ASSLVQTDTQY
>TRBV19|many|TRBJ1-1
ASSILISLMRNTEAF
>TRBV12-3/TRBV12-4|-|TRBJ1-5
ASSQYGDTSNQPQH
>TRBV28|many|TRBJ1-1
ASRVTGGRLEAF
>TRBV5-1|many|TRBJ2-1
ASSRTGGTNEQF
>TRBV5-6|many|TRBJ2-1
ASSLAAGDQF
>TRBV20-1|-|TRBJ2-3
SPLGVQDTQY
>TRBV24-1|-|TRBJ2-1
ATSDSQLLDDEQF
>TRBV6-6|many|TRBJ2-3
ASSYPSGTGLDTQY
>TRBV20-1|-|TRBJ2-2
SARDTAPNTGELF
>TRBV5-1|-|TRBJ1-4
ASSADVANEKLF
>TRBV5-1|few|TRBJ2-2
ASRAYPGSFGAGELF
>TRBV4-1|-|TRBJ2-2
ASSHRDLENANTGELF